Listed below are T cell receptor beta chains from one sample, sequenced in a study of cytomegalovirus exposure and HLA in healthy donors. Sequenced by immunoSEQ multiplex PCR; TCRdb stores in-frame clones only, minus some. The profile shows under 150,000 clones, 75% to 80% of them singletons. Input material: PBMCs. All receptors derive from a woman aged 35 to 49 in good health and CMV-seropositive. CDR3s include the opening cysteine and the closing phenylalanine or tryptophan. A D gene is named only where the DNA matches it firmly.

j_call d_call v_call cdr3_aa cdr3_nt
TRBJ1-6 TRBD1 TRBV23-1 CASSQRIRVDRGSYNSPLHF TGCGCCAGCAGTCAACGAATAAGGGTGGACAGGGGCTCCTATAATTCACCCCTCCACTTT
TRBJ2-1 TRBD2 TRBV6-4 CASSDQAGNQQFF TGTGCCAGCAGTGACCAAGCGGGGAATCAGCAGTTCTTC
TRBJ2-1 TRBD2 TRBV11-3 CASRPTSGRHNEQFF TGTGCCAGCCGCCCAACTAGCGGGAGGCACAATGAGCAGTTCTTC
TRBJ2-1 TRBD2 TRBV6-5 CASSYSSLAGYNEQFF TGTGCCAGCAGTTACTCGAGTCTAGCGGGGTACAATGAGCAGTTCTTC
TRBJ1-2 TRBD1 TRBV19 CASTYGTGGLGYTF TGTGCCAGTACCTACGGAACAGGGGGCTTAGGCTACACCTTC
TRBJ2-6 TRBD2 TRBV13 CASSPNGAGAGANVLTF TGTGCCAGCAGCCCTAACGGGGCGGGAGCCGGGGCCAACGTCCTGACTTTC
TRBJ1-2 . TRBV4-1 CASSRGRIGRVNYGYTF TGCGCCAGCAGTCGAGGCAGGATTGGGAGGGTTAACTATGGCTACACCTTC
TRBJ2-2 TRBD2 TRBV29-1 CSVVGGPSNTGELFF TGCAGCGTTGTGGGAGGGCCAAGTAATACCGGGGAGCTGTTTTTT
TRBJ2-1 TRBD2 TRBV13 CASSLGLGTSGRDNEQFF TGTGCCAGCAGCTTAGGATTGGGGACTAGCGGGAGAGACAATGAGCAGTTCTTC
TRBJ1-2 TRBD1 TRBV5-1 CASSLGDRGGGYTF TGCGCCAGCAGCTTGGGGGACAGGGGAGGTGGCTACACCTTC
TRBJ2-6 . TRBV7-3 CASSLTSSGANVLTF TGTGCCAGCAGCTTAACCTCGTCTGGGGCCAACGTCCTGACTTTC
TRBJ1-1 . TRBV7-2 CASRIQVDTEAFF TGTGCCAGCAGAATACAGGTGGACACTGAAGCTTTCTTT
TRBJ1-2 . TRBV5-6 CASSLVRPGDYGYTF TGTGCCAGCAGCTTGGTTCGTCCCGGTGACTATGGCTACACCTTC
TRBJ2-3 . TRBV13 CASSLYNTDTQYF TGTGCCAGCAGCTTATATAACACAGATACGCAGTATTTT
TRBJ2-7 . TRBV4-1 CASSQDKTVLGYEQYF TGCGCCAGCAGCCAAGATAAGACGGTCCTAGGCTACGAGCAGTACTTC